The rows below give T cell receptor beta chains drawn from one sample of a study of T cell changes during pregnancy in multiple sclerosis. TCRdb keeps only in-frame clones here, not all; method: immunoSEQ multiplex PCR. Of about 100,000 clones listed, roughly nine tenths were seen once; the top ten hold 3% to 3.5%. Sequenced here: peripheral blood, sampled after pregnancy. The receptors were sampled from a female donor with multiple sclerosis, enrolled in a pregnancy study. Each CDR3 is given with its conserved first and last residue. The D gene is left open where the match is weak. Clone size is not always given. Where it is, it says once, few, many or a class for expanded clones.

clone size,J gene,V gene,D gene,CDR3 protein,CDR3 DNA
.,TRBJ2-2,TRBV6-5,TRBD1,CASSYSGQDTGELFF,TGTGCCAGCAGTTATTCCGGACAGGACACCGGGGAGCTGTTTTTT
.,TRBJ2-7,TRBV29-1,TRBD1,CSADRGHEQYF,TGCAGCGCCGACAGGGGCCACGAGCAGTACTTC
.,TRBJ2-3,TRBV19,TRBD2,CASIPRGGSTDTQYF,TGTGCCAGTATCCCTCGGGGGGGAAGCACAGATACGCAGTATTTT
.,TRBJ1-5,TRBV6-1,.,CASSEASSNQPQHF,TGTGCCAGCAGTGAGGCATCGAGCAATCAGCCCCAGCATTTT
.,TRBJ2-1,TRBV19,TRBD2,CATGGDYNEQFF,TGTGCAACGGGGGGGGATTACAATGAGCAGTTCTTC
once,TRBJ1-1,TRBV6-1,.,CASSERETANTEAFF,TGTGCCAGCAGTGAACGGGAGACAGCAAACACTGAAGCTTTCTTT
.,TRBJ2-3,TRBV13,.,CASSSATGTDTQYF,TGTGCCAGCAGCTCCGCAACAGGAACAGATACGCAGTATTTT
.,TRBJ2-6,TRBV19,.,CASLRISSGANVLTF,TGTGCCAGTCTGAGAATTTCCTCTGGGGCCAACGTCCTGACTTTC
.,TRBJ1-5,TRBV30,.,CAWSVGRGSYSNQPQHF,TGTGCCTGGAGTGTAGGTCGGGGTTCCTATAGCAATCAGCCCCAGCATTTT
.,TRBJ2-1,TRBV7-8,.,CASSPRASRVSSYNEQFF,TGTGCCAGCAGCCCTAGAGCGAGCCGCGTGAGCTCCTACAATGAGCAGTTCTTC
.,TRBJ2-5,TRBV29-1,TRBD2,CSVEQGGETQYF,TGCAGCGTTGAACAGGGAGGGGAGACCCAGTACTTC
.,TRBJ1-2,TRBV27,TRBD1,CASSPLGLGTESIYGYTF,TGTGCCAGCAGCCCCCTCGGCCTGGGGACAGAATCAATATATGGCTACACCTTC
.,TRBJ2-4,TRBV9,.,CASSVGSGLTAKNIQYF,TGTGCCAGCAGCGTAGGGTCGGGACTTACCGCCAAAAACATTCAGTACTTC
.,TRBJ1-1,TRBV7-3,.,CASSLRGGDTEAFF,TGTGCCAGCAGCTTACGGGGGGGGGACACTGAAGCTTTCTTT
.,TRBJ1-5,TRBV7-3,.,CASSRLDRLNQPQHF,TGTGCCAGCAGCCGCCTCGACAGGCTCAATCAGCCCCAGCATTTT
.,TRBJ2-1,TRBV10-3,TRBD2,CAISSLAGYNEQFF,TGTGCCATCAGTTCCCTAGCGGGTTACAATGAGCAGTTCTTC
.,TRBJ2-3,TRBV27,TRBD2,CASSLTSGGIDTQYF,TGTGCCAGCAGTTTAACTAGCGGGGGTATAGATACGCAGTATTTT
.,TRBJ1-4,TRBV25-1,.,CASSEYGLGGEKLFF,TGTGCCAGCAGTGAATATGGTCTCGGGGGGGAAAAACTGTTTTTT
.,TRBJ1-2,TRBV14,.,CASSQNRASNYGYTF,TGTGCCAGCAGCCAGAACAGGGCTAGTAACTATGGCTACACCTTC
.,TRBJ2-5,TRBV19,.,CASSLTHFRGETQYF,TGTGCCAGTAGTTTGACTCACTTCCGAGGGGAGACCCAGTACTTC
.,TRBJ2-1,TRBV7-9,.,CASWIQGEDEQFF,TGTGCCAGCTGGATACAAGGGGAAGATGAGCAGTTCTTC
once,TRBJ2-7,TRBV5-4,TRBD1,CASSPGTGGYEQYF,TGTGCCAGCAGCCCCGGGACAGGGGGATACGAGCAGTACTTC
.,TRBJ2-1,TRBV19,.,CASSRPWMGPNLFEYNEQFF,TGTGCCAGTAGCCGACCCTGGATGGGCCCCAATTTATTCGAGTACAATGAGCAGTTCTTC
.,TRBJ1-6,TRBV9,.,CASSVAGGNSPLHF,TGTGCCAGCAGCGTAGCGGGGGGGAATTCACCCCTCCACTTT
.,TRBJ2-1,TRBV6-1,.,CASSEQGSSYNEQFF,TGTGCCAGCAGTGAACAGGGGAGCTCCTACAATGAGCAGTTCTTC
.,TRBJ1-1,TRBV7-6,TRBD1,CASSSSAPQGEAFF,TGTGCCAGCAGCTCGAGCGCACCACAGGGGGAAGCTTTCTTT
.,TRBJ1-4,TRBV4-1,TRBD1,CASSQNGGQGGEKLFF,TGCGCCAGCAGCCAGAACGGGGGACAGGGAGGCGAAAAACTGTTTTTT
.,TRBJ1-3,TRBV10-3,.,CAISGTGGNTIYF,TGTGCCATCAGTGGGACGGGGGGAAACACCATATATTTT
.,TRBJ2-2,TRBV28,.,CASRHSNTGELFF,TGTGCCAGCAGACACAGTAACACCGGGGAGCTGTTTTTT
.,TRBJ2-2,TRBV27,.,CASSLPGGELFF,TGTGCCAGCAGTTTACCCGGCGGGGAGCTGTTTTTT